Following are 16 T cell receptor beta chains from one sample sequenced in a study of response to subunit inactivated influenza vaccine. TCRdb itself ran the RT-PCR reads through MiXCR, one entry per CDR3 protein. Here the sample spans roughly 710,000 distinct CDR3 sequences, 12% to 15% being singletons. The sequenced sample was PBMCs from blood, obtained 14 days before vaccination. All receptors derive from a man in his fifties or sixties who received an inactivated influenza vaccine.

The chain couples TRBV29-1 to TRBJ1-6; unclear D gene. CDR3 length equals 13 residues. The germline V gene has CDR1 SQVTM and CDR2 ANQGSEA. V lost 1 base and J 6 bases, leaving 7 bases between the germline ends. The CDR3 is CSVEARTNSPLHF. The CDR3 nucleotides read TGCAGCGTTGAAGCCCGGACTAATTCACCCCTCCACTTT.

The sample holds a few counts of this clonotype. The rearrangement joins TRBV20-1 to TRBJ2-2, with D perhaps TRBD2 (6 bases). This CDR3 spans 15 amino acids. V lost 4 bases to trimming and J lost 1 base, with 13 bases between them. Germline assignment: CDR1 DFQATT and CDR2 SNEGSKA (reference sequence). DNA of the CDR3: TGCAGTGCTACCGGGAGTAGCAGGAACACCGGGGAGCTGTTTTTT. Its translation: CSATGSSRNTGELFF.

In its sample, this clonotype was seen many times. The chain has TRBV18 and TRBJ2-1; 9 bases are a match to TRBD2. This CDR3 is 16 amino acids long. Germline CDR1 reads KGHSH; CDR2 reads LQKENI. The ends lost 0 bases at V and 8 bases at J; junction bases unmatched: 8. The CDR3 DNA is TGTGCCAGCTCACCACCCCTAGCGGGAATTGAGGATGAGCAGTTCTTC. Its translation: CASSPPLAGIEDEQFF.

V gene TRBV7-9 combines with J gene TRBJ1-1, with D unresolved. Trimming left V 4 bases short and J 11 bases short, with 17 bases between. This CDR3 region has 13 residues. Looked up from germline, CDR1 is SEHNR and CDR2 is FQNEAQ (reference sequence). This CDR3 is CASSSGRDFEAFF. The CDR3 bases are TGTGCCAGCAGCTCTGGACGGGATTTCGAGGCTTTCTTT.

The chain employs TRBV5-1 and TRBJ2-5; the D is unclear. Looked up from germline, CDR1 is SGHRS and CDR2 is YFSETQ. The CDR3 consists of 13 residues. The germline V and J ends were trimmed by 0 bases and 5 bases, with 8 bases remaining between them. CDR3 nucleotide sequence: TGCGCCAGCAGCTTGGAAGGTCCCGAGACCCAGTACTTC. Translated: CASSLEGPETQYF.

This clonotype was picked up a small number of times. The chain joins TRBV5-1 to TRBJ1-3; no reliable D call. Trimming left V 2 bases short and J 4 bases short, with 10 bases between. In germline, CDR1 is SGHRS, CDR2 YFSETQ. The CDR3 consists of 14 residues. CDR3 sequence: CASSFGPFGNTIYF. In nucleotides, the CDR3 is TGCGCCAGCAGCTTCGGGCCGTTCGGAAACACCATATATTTT.

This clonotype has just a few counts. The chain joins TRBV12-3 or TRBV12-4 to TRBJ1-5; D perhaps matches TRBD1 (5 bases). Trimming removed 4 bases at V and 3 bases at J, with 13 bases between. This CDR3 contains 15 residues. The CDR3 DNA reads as TGTGCCAGCAGTTATTCGGGACTCTACAATCAGCCCCAGCATTTT. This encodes CASSYSGLYNQPQHF.

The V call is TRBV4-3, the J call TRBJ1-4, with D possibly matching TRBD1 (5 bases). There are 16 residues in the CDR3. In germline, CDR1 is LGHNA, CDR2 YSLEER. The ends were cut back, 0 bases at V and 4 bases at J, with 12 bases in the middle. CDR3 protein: CASSQDWARVNEKLFF. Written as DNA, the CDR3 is TGCGCCAGCAGCCAAGATTGGGCCAGGGTTAATGAAAAACTGTTTTTT.

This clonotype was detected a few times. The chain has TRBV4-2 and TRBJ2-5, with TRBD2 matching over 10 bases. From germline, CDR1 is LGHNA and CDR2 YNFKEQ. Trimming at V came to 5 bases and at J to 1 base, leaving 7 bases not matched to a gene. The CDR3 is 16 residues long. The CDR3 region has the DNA TGTGCCAGCAGCAGCATTAGCGGGGGGTCCCAAGAGACCCAGTACTTC. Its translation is CASSSISGGSQETQYF.

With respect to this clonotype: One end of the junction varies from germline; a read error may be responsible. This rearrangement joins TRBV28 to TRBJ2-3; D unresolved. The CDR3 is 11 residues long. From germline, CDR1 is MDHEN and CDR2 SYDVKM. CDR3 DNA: TGTGCCATCAGTTCTAGAGATACGCAGTATTTT. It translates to CAISSRDTQYF.

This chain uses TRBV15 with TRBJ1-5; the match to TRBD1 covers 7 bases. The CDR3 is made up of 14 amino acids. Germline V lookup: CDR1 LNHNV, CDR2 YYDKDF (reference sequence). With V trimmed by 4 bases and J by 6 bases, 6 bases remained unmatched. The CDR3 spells CATSKTGLPQPQHF. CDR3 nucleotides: TGTGCCACCAGCAAGACAGGGTTACCTCAGCCCCAGCATTTT.

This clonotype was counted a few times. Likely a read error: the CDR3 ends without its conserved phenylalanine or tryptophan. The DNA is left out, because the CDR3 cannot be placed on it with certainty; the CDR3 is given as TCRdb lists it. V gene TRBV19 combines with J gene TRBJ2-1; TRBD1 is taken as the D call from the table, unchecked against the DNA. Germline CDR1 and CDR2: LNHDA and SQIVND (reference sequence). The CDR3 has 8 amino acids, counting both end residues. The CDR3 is CGRGREVV.

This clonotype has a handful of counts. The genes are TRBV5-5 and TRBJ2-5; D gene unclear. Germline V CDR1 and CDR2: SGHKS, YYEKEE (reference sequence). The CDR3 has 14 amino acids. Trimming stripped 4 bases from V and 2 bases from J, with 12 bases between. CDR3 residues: CASSPQPKQETQYF. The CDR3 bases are TGTGCCAGCAGCCCCCAGCCGAAACAAGAGACCCAGTACTTC.

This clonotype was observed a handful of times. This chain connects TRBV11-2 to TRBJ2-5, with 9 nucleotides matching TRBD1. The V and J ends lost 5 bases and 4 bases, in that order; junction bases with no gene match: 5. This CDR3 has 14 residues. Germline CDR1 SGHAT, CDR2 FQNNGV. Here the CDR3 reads CASSIRTGVETQYF. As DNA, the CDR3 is TGTGCCAGCAGCATCCGGACAGGGGTAGAGACCCAGTACTTC. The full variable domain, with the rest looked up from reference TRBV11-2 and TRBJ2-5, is EAGVAQSPRYKIIEKRQSVAFWCNPISGHATLYWYQQILGQGPKLLIQFQNNGVVDDSQLPKDRFSAERLKGVDSTLKIQPAKLEDSAVYLCASSIRTGVETQYFGPGTRLLVL.

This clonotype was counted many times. The CDR3 loop reads CASSQVLAGGTGELFF. The CDR3 DNA reads as TGTGCCAGCAGCCAAGTGTTAGCGGGGGGTACTGGGGAGCTGTTTTTT. The rearrangement joins TRBV4-2 to TRBJ2-2; 10 bases map to TRBD2. Germline CDR1 LGHNA, CDR2 YNFKEQ. The junction had 7 bases not matched to a gene; V was cut back by 1 base and J by 8 bases. The CDR3 runs 16 residues.

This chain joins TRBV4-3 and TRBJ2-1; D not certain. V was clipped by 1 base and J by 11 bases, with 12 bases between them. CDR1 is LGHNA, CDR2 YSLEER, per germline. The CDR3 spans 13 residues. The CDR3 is CASSQVVGVKQFF. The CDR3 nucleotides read TGCGCCAGCAGCCAAGTAGTTGGGGTAAAGCAGTTCTTC.